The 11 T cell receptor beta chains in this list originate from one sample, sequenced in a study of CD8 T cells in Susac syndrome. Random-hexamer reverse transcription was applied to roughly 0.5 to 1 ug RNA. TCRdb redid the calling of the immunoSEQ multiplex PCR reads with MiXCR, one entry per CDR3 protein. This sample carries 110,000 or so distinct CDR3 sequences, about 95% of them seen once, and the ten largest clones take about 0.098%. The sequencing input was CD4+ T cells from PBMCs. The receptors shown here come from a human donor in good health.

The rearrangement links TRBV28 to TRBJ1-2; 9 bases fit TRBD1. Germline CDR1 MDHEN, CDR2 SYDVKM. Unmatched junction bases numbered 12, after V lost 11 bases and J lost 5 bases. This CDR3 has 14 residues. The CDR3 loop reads CAAFRRTGEYGYTF. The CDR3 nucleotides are TGTGCCGCCTTTCGACGGACAGGGGAATATGGCTACACCTTC.

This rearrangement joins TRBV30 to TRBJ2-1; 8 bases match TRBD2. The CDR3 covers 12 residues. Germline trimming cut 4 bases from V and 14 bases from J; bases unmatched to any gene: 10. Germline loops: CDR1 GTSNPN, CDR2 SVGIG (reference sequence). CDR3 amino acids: CAWMKEAGEKFF. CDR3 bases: TGTGCCTGGATGAAAGAAGCGGGAGAGAAGTTCTTC.

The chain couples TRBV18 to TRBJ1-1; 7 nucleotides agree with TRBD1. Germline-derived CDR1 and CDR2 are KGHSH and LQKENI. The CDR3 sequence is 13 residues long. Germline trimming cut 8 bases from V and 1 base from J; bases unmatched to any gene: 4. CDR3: CASTRTGNTEAFF. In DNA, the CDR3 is TGTGCCAGCACGAGGACAGGGAACACTGAAGCTTTCTTT.

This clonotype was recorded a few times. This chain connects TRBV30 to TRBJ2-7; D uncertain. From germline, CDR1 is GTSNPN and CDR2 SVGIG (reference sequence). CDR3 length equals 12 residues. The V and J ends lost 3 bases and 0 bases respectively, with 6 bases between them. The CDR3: CAWSPFSYEQYF. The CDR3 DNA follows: TGTGCCTGGAGCCCATTCTCCTACGAGCAGTACTTC.

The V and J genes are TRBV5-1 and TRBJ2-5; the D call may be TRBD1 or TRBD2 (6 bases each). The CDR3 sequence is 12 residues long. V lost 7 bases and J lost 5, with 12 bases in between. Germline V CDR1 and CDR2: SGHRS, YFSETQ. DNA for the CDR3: TGCGCCAGCGGGGGGCTGATGGAGACCCAGTACTTC. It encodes CASGGLMETQYF.

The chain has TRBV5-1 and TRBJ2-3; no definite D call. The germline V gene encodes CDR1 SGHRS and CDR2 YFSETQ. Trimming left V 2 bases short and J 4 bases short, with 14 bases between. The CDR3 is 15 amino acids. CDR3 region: CASSLDPPPADTQYF. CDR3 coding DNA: TGCGCCAGCAGCTTAGACCCCCCCCCGGCAGATACGCAGTATTTT.

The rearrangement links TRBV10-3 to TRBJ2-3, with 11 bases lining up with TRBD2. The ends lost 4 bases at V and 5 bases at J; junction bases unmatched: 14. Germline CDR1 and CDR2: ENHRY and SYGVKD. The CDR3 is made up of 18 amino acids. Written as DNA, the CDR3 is TGTGCCATCAGTGGAGCGGCGGGTCTAGCGGGAGGAGGAGATACGCAGTATTTT. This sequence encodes CAISGAAGLAGGGDTQYF.

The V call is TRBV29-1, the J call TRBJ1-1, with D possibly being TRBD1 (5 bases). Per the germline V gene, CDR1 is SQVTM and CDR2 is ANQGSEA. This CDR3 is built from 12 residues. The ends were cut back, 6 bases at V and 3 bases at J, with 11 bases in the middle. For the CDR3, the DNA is TGCAGCGTCCGGCCAGGGTACACTGAAGCTTTCTTT. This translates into CSVRPGYTEAFF.

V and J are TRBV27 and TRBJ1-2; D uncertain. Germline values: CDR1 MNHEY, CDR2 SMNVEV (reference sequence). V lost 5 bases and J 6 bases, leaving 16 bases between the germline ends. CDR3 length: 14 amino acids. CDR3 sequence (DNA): TGTGCCAGCAGTCTTATCCAAGGAATCGATGGCTACACCTTC. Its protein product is CASSLIQGIDGYTF.

This CDR3 reads CASSYSLTGLNSPLHF. The CDR3 DNA reads TGTGCCAGCAGTTACTCCCTGACAGGGTTAAATTCACCCCTCCACTTT. V is TRBV6-5 and J is TRBJ1-6; 7 positions agree with TRBD1. There are 16 residues in the CDR3. J gave up 7 bases and V 0 bases, and 6 bases lay outside the gene matches. From germline, CDR1 is MNHEY and CDR2 SVGAGI.

CDR3: CASSPFLDTQYF. The CDR3 region has the DNA TGTGCCAGCAGCCCCTTCTTGGATACGCAGTATTTT. The chain recombines TRBV7-8 with TRBJ2-3, with D uncertain. In germline, CDR1 is SGHVS, CDR2 FQNEAQ. The CDR3 runs 12 residues. Trimming took off 5 bases at V and 6 bases at J, with 9 bases between the two ends.